This is a list of T cell receptor beta chains from one sample in a study of cytomegalovirus exposure and HLA in healthy donors. Profiled with immunoSEQ multiplex PCR; TCRdb holds only in-frame clones, not every one. The data show 150,000 or so clones, with 70% to 90% seen just once and 5.6% held by the top ten. Sequencing input: PBMCs. Every receptor here comes from a middle-aged woman in good health and CMV-seropositive. CDR3s include the opening cysteine and the closing phenylalanine or tryptophan. Fields, in order: clone size, D gene, J gene, V gene, CDR3 DNA, CDR3 protein. D genes are given only for firm matches. Size is stated for part of the rows, as once, few or many counts, or as a class when the clone is expanded.

- - TRBJ1-2 TRBV2 TGTGCCAGCAGTGACTTAACGTACAGCCTCCGAGGGGGCTACACCTTC CASSDLTYSLRGGYTF
- - TRBJ1-1 TRBV6-1 TGTGCCAGCAGCTTAGTAGGACAGACGAACACTGAAGCTTTCTTT CASSLVGQTNTEAFF
- TRBD2 TRBJ2-1 TRBV11-3 TGTGCCAGCAGCCGTCGACTAGCGGGAGGAGGTGAGCAGTTCTTC CASSRRLAGGGEQFF
- - TRBJ2-3 TRBV20-1 TGCAGTGCCTTCGTCGCGGATACGCAGTATTTT CSAFVADTQYF
- - TRBJ1-1 TRBV19 TGTGCCAGTAGCCGACAGATCAACACTGAAGCTTTCTTT CASSRQINTEAFF
- - TRBJ2-2 TRBV30 TGTGCCTGGAGTGTACGCGGCCAAACAGGGACGGGGACCGGGGAGCTGTTTTTT CAWSVRGQTGTGTGELFF
- TRBD2 TRBJ2-3 TRBV25-1 TGTGCCAGCAGTGACGGCGGGAGGGTGAAACCGACGCAGTATTTT CASSDGGRVKPTQYF
- TRBD2 TRBJ2-1 TRBV27 TGTGCCAGCAGTTTAGCAGCGGGAGGGTGGAATGAGCAGTTCTTC CASSLAAGGWNEQFF
- TRBD1 TRBJ2-5 TRBV5-1 TGCGCCAGCTCGTTGGGACAGGGGGTTGGCCAGTACTTC CASSLGQGVGQYF
- TRBD1 TRBJ2-1 TRBV27 TGTGCCAGCAGTGCCCGACAGGGGCGGAACAATGAGCAGTTCTTC CASSARQGRNNEQFF
- - TRBJ2-2 TRBV28 TGTGCCAGCTTCTCCGGTGGCGGGACGAACACCGGGGAGCTGTTTTTT CASFSGGGTNTGELFF
- TRBD2 TRBJ2-3 TRBV5-1 TGCGCCAGCAGCTTCAGACTAGCGGGAGCAATGTCATCAGATACGCAGTATTTT CASSFRLAGAMSSDTQYF
- TRBD2 TRBJ2-5 TRBV15 TGTGCCACCAGTCTTGAGGCGGGAGGGAAGCAAGAGACCCAGTACTTC CATSLEAGGKQETQYF
- TRBD2 TRBJ2-7 TRBV11-2 TGTGCCAGCAGCCACGGACTAGCGGGACAAGGGGAGCAGTACTTC CASSHGLAGQGEQYF
- - TRBJ2-1 TRBV30 TGTGCCTGGAGTGAATCCACGGCCTACAATGAGCAGTTCTTC CAWSESTAYNEQFF
- TRBD2 TRBJ2-7 TRBV19 TGTGCCAGTAGTACTACTAGCGGGGCTATCTACGAGCAGTACTTC CASSTTSGAIYEQYF
- - TRBJ2-7 TRBV11-3 TGTGCCAGCAGCTGGAGCGCCCGCGAGCAGTACTTC CASSWSAREQYF
- TRBD2 TRBJ2-7 TRBV25-1 TGTGCCAGCACGGCGGGGGGGACGTACGAGCAGTACTTC CASTAGGTYEQYF
- - TRBJ1-1 TRBV27 TGTGCCAGCAGTCCTGGCAGGGGAACGAACACTGAAGCTTTCTTT CASSPGRGTNTEAFF
- TRBD1 TRBJ1-2 TRBV7-8 TGTGCCAGCAGCTTAGAGGGACAGGGTCATGGCTACACCTTC CASSLEGQGHGYTF
- TRBD1 TRBJ2-7 TRBV19 TGTGCCAGTAGTGTCGGGACAGGGGTTTCCCACGAGCAGTACTTC CASSVGTGVSHEQYF
- TRBD1 TRBJ1-2 TRBV27 TGTGCCAGCAGTTTGATCGGACAGGGGGGCACCTATGGCTACACCTTC CASSLIGQGGTYGYTF
few TRBD1 TRBJ1-1 TRBV6-5 TGTGCCAGTCGACAGGGAGTCACTGAAGCTTTCTTT CASRQGVTEAFF
- TRBD1 TRBJ2-6 TRBV30 TGTGCCTGGAGTACAGGGGTCTCTGGGGCCAACGTCCTGACTTTC CAWSTGVSGANVLTF
- TRBD2 TRBJ2-3 TRBV6-5 TGTGCCAGCAGCCTCGGGAGGACTAGCACAGATACGCAGTATTTT CASSLGRTSTDTQYF
- - TRBJ2-7 TRBV15 TGTGCCACCAGCTTCATCGCGACGGGCGAGCAGTACTTC CATSFIATGEQYF
- TRBD1 TRBJ2-3 TRBV15 TGTGCCACCAGCGGGGGACAGGGAACGGATACGCAGTATTTT CATSGGQGTDTQYF
- - TRBJ2-3 TRBV6-1 TGTGCCAGCAGTGTGTTGGTGCGGGACGGCGGAGATACGCAGTATTTT CASSVLVRDGGDTQYF
- TRBD1 TRBJ1-2 TRBV7-9 TGTGCCAGCAGCTACGGGACAGGGGGCGGCTACACCTTC CASSYGTGGGYTF
- - TRBJ2-3 TRBV5-4 TGTGCCAGCAGCCCTACCGGACTGACTGGCACAGATACGCAGTATTTT CASSPTGLTGTDTQYF
- - TRBJ2-7 TRBV28 TGTGCCAGCAGTCCTCCGACAGGTACCTACGAGCAGTACTTC CASSPPTGTYEQYF
- TRBD1 TRBJ1-5 TRBV5-8 TGTGCCAGCAGCTTGGGGGACAGAAGGAACAATCAGCCCCAGCATTTT CASSLGDRRNNQPQHF
- - TRBJ2-7 TRBV27 TGTGCCAGCAGTTTGGACATCTCCTACGAGCAGTACTTC CASSLDISYEQYF
- - TRBJ2-6 TRBV29-1 TGCAGCGTTGATTCGGGGGGCGCCGGGGCCAACGTCCTGACTTTC CSVDSGGAGANVLTF
- TRBD1 TRBJ1-6 TRBV30 TGTGCCTGGAGTCCTCGGACAGGGAGGGATTCACCCCTCCACTTT CAWSPRTGRDSPLHF
- - TRBJ2-7 TRBV28 TGTGCCAGCAACAAACCCGGGGGACTGTCCTACGAGCAGTACTTC CASNKPGGLSYEQYF
- TRBD2 TRBJ2-1 TRBV27 TGTGCCAGCAGTCCCCGGACTAGTCGTGATGAGCAGTTCTTC CASSPRTSRDEQFF
- - TRBJ2-5 TRBV10-3 TGTGCCATCAGTGAAAAAGGGCAGGGAAGAGAGACCCAGTACTTC CAISEKGQGRETQYF
- TRBD1 TRBJ2-1 TRBV7-3 TGTGCCAGCAGCTTACTCGGGACAGGGGATACGAATGAGCAGTTCTTC CASSLLGTGDTNEQFF
- TRBD1 TRBJ2-1 TRBV13 TGTGCCAGCAGCATAACTGCCGGGACAGGGCTTTACAATGAGCAGTTCTTC CASSITAGTGLYNEQFF
- TRBD2 TRBJ2-7 TRBV19 TGTGCCAGTAGGGACTCCGGGACTAGCGGGAGTTGGGAGCAGTACTTC CASRDSGTSGSWEQYF
- - TRBJ2-5 TRBV7-9 TGTGCCAGCAGCTTATTGGGGGCCCAAGAGACCCAGTACTTC CASSLLGAQETQYF
- - TRBJ2-7 TRBV28 TGTGCCAGCGAGGGTTCCTACGAGCAGTACTTC CASEGSYEQYF
- - TRBJ2-1 TRBV5-4 TGTGCCAGCAGCTCGCCGTTCGCTGGCCACTACAATGAGCAGTTCTTC CASSSPFAGHYNEQFF
- TRBD1 TRBJ1-1 TRBV14 TGTGCCAGCAGCAAAGACAGGGTCACTGAAGCTTTCTTT CASSKDRVTEAFF
- - TRBJ2-1 TRBV7-2 TGTGCCAGCAGCTTAGTAGCGGGACAGTACAATGAGCAGTTCTTC CASSLVAGQYNEQFF
- TRBD2 TRBJ2-1 TRBV19 TGTGCCAGTAGTACAGCGGGAGCAAATTACAATGAGCAGTTCTTC CASSTAGANYNEQFF
- - TRBJ1-1 TRBV28 TGTGCCAGCAGTCCAGGGAGGGGGGGCACTGAAGCTTTCTTT CASSPGRGGTEAFF
- TRBD2 TRBJ2-7 TRBV28 TGTGCCAGCAGGGGGACTAGCGGGGAAGTCGAGCAGTACTTC CASRGTSGEVEQYF
few - TRBJ1-2 TRBV28 TGTGCCAGCAGTTCGCCCGGGCGGGGTGCTAACTATGGCTACACCTTC CASSSPGRGANYGYTF